This entry is about one T cell receptor (beta chain). As yet, its antigen is unknown. Sequencing used immunoSEQ multiplex PCR; TCRdb keeps in-frame clones, though not all of them. The sample lists about 53,000 clones, about 90% seen once, with 1.4% in the top ten. This entry belongs to a study of cytomegalovirus exposure and HLA in healthy donors. This CDR3 spans 13 amino acids. The germline gives CDR1 SEHNR, CDR2 FQNEAQ (reference sequence). Trimming stripped 5 bases from V and 4 bases from J, with 11 bases between. Whole-study findings and limits: Some TCR beta chains (roughly 160 of them) were listed as cytomegalovirus-associated. The classifier, whose performance was assessed in both the original and validation cohorts, reportedly diagnosed cytomegalovirus status with high specificity and sensitivity.

This TCR came from a man between 18 and 35 years old in good health and CMV-seronegative. Sequenced: PBMCs. The V gene is TRBV7-9, the J gene TRBJ1-2; D is perhaps TRBD1 (5 bases). This CDR3 is CASSGGVTYGYTF. The CDR3 DNA reads as TGTGCCAGCAGCGGAGGGGTTACCTATGGCTACACCTTC.